The source of this TCR beta chain is a study of cytomegalovirus exposure and HLA in healthy donors. PCR used 60 Vbeta primers and 13 Jbeta primers. Measured with immunoSEQ multiplex PCR; TCRdb has only the in-frame clones, and not every one. The repertoire holds roughly 100,000 clones, with around four fifths as singletons. The germline V gene has CDR1 SGHNT and CDR2 YENEEA. This CDR3 contains 13 residues. V was clipped by 7 bases and J by 6 bases, with 13 bases between them. The clonotype was recovered from a woman aged 40 to 50 in good health and CMV-seropositive. The sequencing input was PBMCs. The chain joins TRBV11-3 to TRBJ2-1, with D maybe TRBD2 (5 bases). CDR3 bases: TGTGCCAGCACGGGAACGCGAGGCAATGAGCAGTTCTTC. It is translated as CASTGTRGNEQFF.